This TCR beta chain emerged from a study of patients and donors after allogeneic stem cell transplantation. V was shortened by 4 bases and J by 0 bases, with 15 bases between the two germline ends. From germline, CDR1 is SGHNT and CDR2 YYREEE (reference sequence). This CDR3 has 16 residues. Each CDR3 protein gets one entry after TCRdb re-called the RT-PCR reads with MiXCR. The sample shows 920,000 or so distinct CDR3 sequences, 15% to 20% of them seen only once. The rearrangement links TRBV5-4 to TRBJ2-3, with a weak D call TRBD2 (5 bases). Material: blood, either unsorted or a sorted T cell fraction (not recorded which). The sequence was obtained from a human donor who was either an allogeneic HSCT recipient or a stem cell or donor lymphocyte infusion donor (not recorded which). It is not recorded whose cells these are; they may come from a transplant donor. This chain's CDR3 is CASSPLAGRSTDTQYF. The DNA for the CDR3 is TGTGCCAGCAGCCCCCTGGCGGGCAGGAGCACAGATACGCAGTATTTT.